The rows below give T cell receptor beta chains drawn from one sample of a study of T cell changes during pregnancy in multiple sclerosis. The data were produced by immunoSEQ multiplex PCR, yet TCRdb's version contains in-frame clones alone and is incomplete. The profile shows roughly 100,000 clones, about 90% of them singletons. Material: peripheral blood, obtained before pregnancy. These receptors were obtained from a female donor with multiple sclerosis, enrolled in a pregnancy study. Both conserved end residues are part of each CDR3.

V: TRBV30; length: 16; CDR3: CAWSSPRAGGIYEQYF
V: TRBV14; length: 14; CDR3: CASSRTGRLTEAFF
V: TRBV30; length: 15; CDR3: CAWSTVSSGSYEQYF
V: TRBV10-2; length: 17; CDR3: CASSETWGTGGLYEQYF
V: TRBV7-9; length: 17; CDR3: CASPGERDPSSYNEQFF
V: TRBV7-2; length: 15; CDR3: CASSYQTGGVYGYTF
V: TRBV18; length: 14; CDR3: CASSPGQGTNTIYF
V: TRBV5-1; length: 13; CDR3: CASSSGRMDTQYF
V: TRBV7-8; length: 15; CDR3: CASSARDSFNSPLHF
V: TRBV6-6; length: 14; CDR3: CASSKRQGWETQYF
V: TRBV6-4; length: 16; CDR3: CASSDSGGGALDTQYF
V: TRBV5-1; length: 15; CDR3: CASSLSEGGYNEQFF